This T cell receptor (beta chain) was obtained from a study of cytomegalovirus exposure and HLA in healthy donors. General study points: The listing of 150 to 200 TCR beta chains classed them as cytomegalovirus-associated.

This CDR3 region has 15 residues. V lost 5 bases and J lost 9, with 20 bases in between. The germline gives CDR1 LNHDA, CDR2 SQIVND (reference sequence). PCR used 60 Vbeta primers and 13 Jbeta primers. Study processing details: There were about 80 million unique TCR beta chains by a later count, and about 12 million of them were shared. TCRdb's table, derived via immunoSEQ multiplex PCR, lists solely in-frame clones and lacks some. V, J and clone size are taken as reported in that table, and D and trimming were inferred from the DNA itself. The profile shows 190,000 or so clones, roughly three quarters of them singletons. There are a few counts of this clone. As yet, its antigen is unknown.

This clonotype originated in a male donor in good health and CMV-seropositive. V is TRBV19 and J is TRBJ1-5; D call uncertain. Material: PBMCs. As DNA, the CDR3 is TGTGCCAGTAGTCCGGTTGCTGCGGGATCAGGGCCCCAGCATTTT. Protein sequence: CASSPVAAGSGPQHF.